The clone carrying this TCR beta chain occurred a few times. Its antigen is as yet unknown. CDR1 is SGHRS, CDR2 YFSETQ, per germline. Trimming cost V 2 bases and J 0 bases, with 12 bases left between them. The CDR3 covers 16 residues. The sample belongs to a study of T cells after yellow fever vaccination. General study results and limits: Secondary responses were weaker yet peaked faster, day 5 versus 15.

Generation of TCR cDNA used 5'RACE template switching (which added a universal primer site and UMIs). One entry per CDR3 protein, called by TCRdb with MiXCR from the 5' RACE reads. The data show 450,000 to 650,000 distinct CDR3 sequences, 21% seen once. The sequencing here drew on PBMCs, taken roughly 20 days after the first yellow fever vaccination. The source of this sequence is a young man who received the YFV17D yellow fever vaccine. This chain links TRBV5-1 with TRBJ2-1, with a possible D match to TRBD2 (5 bases). CDR3 sequence (DNA): TGCGCCAGCAGCTTAGGGAGCGGAAACTCCTACAATGAGCAGTTCTTC. Protein sequence: CASSLGSGNSYNEQFF.